This T cell receptor (beta chain) was captured in a study of blood T cell repertoires in COVID-19. Background on the study: Material from acute and convalescent COVID-19 was sourced from the United States, Italy and Spain. PBMCs, B-cell-depleted T cells, or T cells were the source of the cDNA or gDNA that made up the material.

CDR1 and CDR2 from the germline V gene are LGHDT and YNNKEL (reference sequence). The length of the CDR3 is 17 residues. Trimming took 3 bases from V and 4 from J, leaving 19 bases between them. Original processing notes: It was from reference gene primer amplification that nucleated cell counts were estimated. Only in-frame clones appear in the TCRdb table, and some are missing; sequencing was by immunoSEQ multiplex PCR. V and J calls and clone size follow that table, whereas D and trimming were derived from the DNA. The sample holds roughly 40,000 clones, roughly 80% seen once. This sequence was found in a human donor with acute or convalescent COVID-19. The donor label of this sample is uncertain. The material sequenced was peripheral blood. The J gene is TRBJ2-1, the V gene TRBV3-1 (or the pseudogene TRBV3-2), with no clear D. This CDR3 is CASSHRGAARAYNEQFF. DNA of the CDR3: TGTGCCAGCAGCCATCGTGGTGCGGCCCGCGCATACAATGAGCAGTTCTTC.